This entry features one T cell receptor (beta chain) sequence. Its antigen is unidentified. The sample belongs to a study of cytomegalovirus exposure and HLA in healthy donors. Study outcomes and limitations: TCR sequences were mostly rare, though some public TCRs occurred in many donors.

The donors were members of the validation cohort, which comprised roughly 130 subjects and was separate from the first cohort of 600 to 800 subjects. The method was immunoSEQ multiplex PCR; TCRdb's version includes in-frame clones alone and lacks a portion of them. The sample records some 110,000 clones, just under 95% being singletons. The V segment lost 6 bases and the J segment 7 bases; nucleotides outside the gene matches: 1. Germline V lookup: CDR1 SGHRS, CDR2 YFSETQ. This CDR3 is 12 amino acids long. The chain is built from TRBV5-1 and TRBJ2-1, with 10 bases matching TRBD2. This clonotype was sampled from a woman under 30 in good health and CMV-seronegative. The sequenced sample consisted of PBMCs. CDR3: CASKLAGNEQFF. Written as DNA, the CDR3 is TGCGCCAGCAAACTAGCGGGGAATGAGCAGTTCTTC. Based on the CDR3 plus reference TRBV5-1 and TRBJ2-1, the full variable domain is KAGVTQTPRYLIKTRGQQVTLSCSPISGHRSVSWYQQTPGQGLQFLFEYFSETQRNKGNFPGRFSGRQFSNSRSEMNVSTLELGDSALYLCASKLAGNEQFFGPGTRLTVL.